Listed below are T cell receptor beta chains from one sample, sequenced in a study of cytomegalovirus exposure and HLA in healthy donors. Assay: immunoSEQ multiplex PCR; the TCRdb copy retains only in-frame clones and omits some. The sample includes about 130,000 clones, more than 70% of them seen just once. Sequencing was carried out using PBMCs. Receptors were obtained from a young man in good health and CMV-seronegative. The CDR3 runs from the conserved cysteine through the conserved F or W. D genes are given only for firm matches. Not every row has a clone size; where given, it reads once, few, many or a size class.

D gene: TRBD2; J gene: TRBJ2-3; clone size: .; V gene: TRBV5-1; CDR3 protein: CASSSGAGLGRITDTQYF; CDR3 DNA: TGCGCCAGCAGCTCTGGAGCTGGACTAGGGCGTATCACAGATACGCAGTATTTT
D gene: TRBD2; J gene: TRBJ2-4; clone size: .; V gene: TRBV6-6; CDR3 protein: CASSRTSGTNIQYF; CDR3 DNA: TGTGCCAGCAGTCGGACTAGCGGGACTAACATTCAGTACTTC
D gene: .; J gene: TRBJ2-7; clone size: .; V gene: TRBV19; CDR3 protein: CASRGTSSPRGEQYF; CDR3 DNA: TGTGCCAGTAGAGGCACTAGCTCTCCGAGGGGCGAGCAGTACTTC
D gene: .; J gene: TRBJ2-7; clone size: .; V gene: TRBV13; CDR3 protein: CASSLMGSEQYF; CDR3 DNA: TGTGCCAGCAGCTTAATGGGGAGCGAGCAGTACTTC
D gene: .; J gene: TRBJ1-1; clone size: .; V gene: TRBV5-1; CDR3 protein: CASNADRNTEAFF; CDR3 DNA: TGCGCCAGCAACGCTGACAGGAACACTGAAGCTTTCTTT
D gene: TRBD1; J gene: TRBJ1-1; clone size: .; V gene: TRBV28; CDR3 protein: CASSLSTGAVTEAFF; CDR3 DNA: TGTGCCAGCAGTTTATCCACAGGGGCTGTTACTGAAGCTTTCTTT
D gene: .; J gene: TRBJ1-4; clone size: .; V gene: TRBV6-5; CDR3 protein: CASSYSEGMGEKLFF; CDR3 DNA: TGTGCCAGCAGTTACTCGGAGGGAATGGGTGAAAAACTGTTTTTT
D gene: TRBD1; J gene: TRBJ2-1; clone size: few; V gene: TRBV6-6; CDR3 protein: CASSYSGTGINEQFF; CDR3 DNA: TGTGCCAGCAGTTACTCCGGGACAGGTATCAATGAGCAGTTCTTC
D gene: TRBD2; J gene: TRBJ2-1; clone size: .; V gene: TRBV11-2; CDR3 protein: CASSSNRGRGGEQFF; CDR3 DNA: TGTGCCAGCAGTTCTAACCGGGGCCGGGGGGGTGAGCAGTTCTTC
D gene: .; J gene: TRBJ2-1; clone size: .; V gene: TRBV7-2; CDR3 protein: CASSSRNEQFF; CDR3 DNA: TGTGCCAGCAGCAGCCGAAATGAGCAGTTCTTC
D gene: TRBD2; J gene: TRBJ2-3; clone size: .; V gene: TRBV5-4; CDR3 protein: CASSLYIAGADTQYF; CDR3 DNA: TGTGCCAGCAGCTTGTACATAGCGGGAGCAGATACGCAGTATTTT
D gene: .; J gene: TRBJ1-1; clone size: .; V gene: TRBV5-1; CDR3 protein: CASSPGVSTEAFF; CDR3 DNA: TGCGCCAGCAGCCCAGGGGTTTCCACTGAAGCTTTCTTT
D gene: TRBD2; J gene: TRBJ2-7; clone size: .; V gene: TRBV27; CDR3 protein: CASRDLAGSEQYF; CDR3 DNA: TGTGCCAGCAGAGATTTAGCGGGATCCGAGCAGTACTTC
D gene: TRBD1; J gene: TRBJ1-5; clone size: once; V gene: TRBV7-2; CDR3 protein: CASSFLSGQAFNQPQHF; CDR3 DNA: TGTGCCAGCAGCTTTTTGTCGGGACAGGCCTTCAATCAGCCCCAGCATTTT
D gene: .; J gene: TRBJ1-2; clone size: .; V gene: TRBV19; CDR3 protein: CASSVGGRYTF; CDR3 DNA: TGTGCCAGTAGTGTGGGGGGTCGCTACACCTTC
D gene: TRBD2; J gene: TRBJ2-7; clone size: .; V gene: TRBV6-6; CDR3 protein: CASSILAGMGGEQYF; CDR3 DNA: TGTGCCAGCAGCATACTAGCGGGTATGGGGGGGGAGCAGTACTTC
D gene: .; J gene: TRBJ2-2; clone size: .; V gene: TRBV9; CDR3 protein: CASSARSSPNTGELFF; CDR3 DNA: TGTGCCAGCAGCGCCAGGTCATCACCGAACACCGGGGAGCTGTTTTTT
D gene: TRBD1; J gene: TRBJ2-3; clone size: .; V gene: TRBV7-2; CDR3 protein: CASEEDRGQQDTQYF; CDR3 DNA: TGTGCCAGCGAAGAGGACAGGGGGCAGCAAGATACGCAGTATTTT
D gene: TRBD1; J gene: TRBJ2-1; clone size: .; V gene: TRBV4-1; CDR3 protein: CASSLTGPNEQFF; CDR3 DNA: TGCGCCAGCAGCCTGACAGGGCCCAATGAGCAGTTCTTC
D gene: .; J gene: TRBJ2-5; clone size: .; V gene: TRBV4-1; CDR3 protein: CASRPSAGAGGETQYF; CDR3 DNA: TGCGCCAGCAGACCATCCGCCGGCGCGGGTGGGGAGACCCAGTACTTC
D gene: TRBD2; J gene: TRBJ2-3; clone size: few; V gene: TRBV10-3; CDR3 protein: CAHSRISGSRADTQYF; CDR3 DNA: TGTGCCCATTCCCGCATTAGCGGGAGTCGAGCAGATACGCAGTATTTT
D gene: TRBD1; J gene: TRBJ2-7; clone size: .; V gene: TRBV14; CDR3 protein: CASSSWTGGNEQYF; CDR3 DNA: TGTGCCAGCAGCTCTTGGACAGGCGGCAACGAGCAGTACTTC
D gene: .; J gene: TRBJ1-1; clone size: .; V gene: TRBV7-2; CDR3 protein: CASRRTRDSLAFF; CDR3 DNA: TGTGCCAGCAGGCGGACAAGGGATAGTTTGGCTTTCTTT
D gene: .; J gene: TRBJ1-3; clone size: .; V gene: TRBV28; CDR3 protein: CASTILAGTTGNTIYF; CDR3 DNA: TGTGCCAGCACTATCCTAGCCGGTACAACTGGAAACACCATATATTTT
D gene: TRBD1; J gene: TRBJ2-2; clone size: .; V gene: TRBV7-8; CDR3 protein: CASSVNRGLDGELFF; CDR3 DNA: TGTGCCAGCAGCGTAAACAGGGGGCTTGACGGGGAGCTGTTTTTT
D gene: TRBD1; J gene: TRBJ2-7; clone size: few; V gene: TRBV18; CDR3 protein: CASSPRDRDHEQYF; CDR3 DNA: TGTGCCAGCTCACCACGGGACAGGGACCACGAGCAGTACTTC
D gene: .; J gene: TRBJ2-7; clone size: .; V gene: TRBV2; CDR3 protein: CASRAGTTYEQYF; CDR3 DNA: TGTGCCAGCCGAGCCGGGACAACCTACGAGCAGTACTTC
D gene: .; J gene: TRBJ1-4; clone size: .; V gene: TRBV5-1; CDR3 protein: CASLGGGSYEKLFF; CDR3 DNA: TGCGCCAGTCTAGGAGGAGGGTCCTATGAAAAACTGTTTTTT
D gene: .; J gene: TRBJ1-1; clone size: .; V gene: TRBV27; CDR3 protein: CASRPEARTEAFF; CDR3 DNA: TGTGCCAGCAGGCCAGAAGCGAGAACTGAAGCTTTCTTT